Here is one T cell receptor (beta chain) with its context. Its antigen has not been determined. Per-nucleotide qualities are absent, and no much larger clonotype sits a single base away. The trim is 1 base for V and 8 bases for J, with a gap of 6 bases between the germline ends. Measured from the cysteine to the phenylalanine, the CDR3 is 12 residues long. Only the CDR3 DNA stays, 36 bases, in frame from base 1. Per the germline V gene, SGDLS is the CDR1 and YYNGEE is the CDR2. The data are from a study of cytomegalovirus exposure and HLA in healthy donors (dated by TCRdb to about 2017). Regarding the study in general: According to an earlier analysis of several hundred of the donors, 150 million to 200 million T cells yielded 95 million to 140 million unique TCR beta sequences and about 280 Gb of sequence data. Around 320 gigabases of sequencing data and some 85 million unique TCR sequences were included in an early release covering roughly 700 HLA-typed donors. The genetic ancestry cluster associated with self-reported Caucasian donors included about 81% of the approximately 430 genotyped donors. The study aimed to test whether cataloging public T cell receptors could reveal signatures of past pathogen exposure. Using immunosequencing, the study profiled T cell repertoires from fewer than 850 subjects and related those repertoires to cytomegalovirus serostatus. Along with the roughly 670-subject first cohort, a separate validation cohort of 120 different subjects was used. The study combined high-throughput TCR immunosequencing, statistical association of individual TCRs with disease status, and machine learning to predict cytomegalovirus infection status. A later analysis re-analyzed previously published TCR beta repertoires from 666 donors and added high-resolution HLA genotyping to study TCR occurrence patterns. The later analysis used no new phenotypic data to find candidate immune exposures, relying instead on TCR beta sequences and their occurrence across donors. In an earlier analysis of roughly 540 of the donors, high-throughput TCR beta sequencing was used to judge whether each TCR beta V gene segment behaved as functional or pseudogenic. Alongside the repertoire data, information on donor age, sex, ethnicity and CMV serostatus was compiled. A later genetic analysis used genome-wide SNP genotypes for about three fifths of the 666 donors, treating that subset as a discovery cohort. Every repertoire in the discovery cohort had been generated on one and the same sequencing platform. Class I and class II HLA loci were covered by the typing at four-digit resolution. The number of typed donors differed by locus: roughly 620-640 for A, B, C, DRB1 and DQB1; 500 to 550 for DQA1; 606 for DPA1; and around 450 for DPB1. Because of strong linkage in the cohort, roughly five DR-DQ haplotypes were treated as single units for association and clustering. Among approximately 370 genotyped donors of the cohort, an average of roughly 230,000 unique TCR beta nucleotide sequences was sequenced per donor, of which about 19% were non-productive.

Study-wide conclusions, independent of this receptor: The presence/absence analyses assumed that sequencing depth was roughly uniform across donors, and that assumption may not be true. Some IMGT-functional V segments, including TRBV6-2 and TRBV6-3, could not be told apart with the 87-base-pair reads, so those segments were excluded. CMV serostatus was the only immune exposure information available for the cohort. When HLA alleles, especially DR and DQ, strongly co-occurred, attributing TCR associations to individual alleles was difficult. Specific HLA alleles were associated with over 15,000 TCR beta sequences at a false discovery rate of 0.05 in a later analysis. According to a later analysis, most CMV-associated TCR beta chains appeared to be HLA-restricted, and the HLA associations seemed to be driven largely by CMV exposure. In vitro tests confirmed that a few of the cytomegalovirus-associated TCR beta chains recognize cytomegalovirus antigens. A later analysis found that HLA-associated TCR beta chains were more clonally expanded and had lower generation probabilities than equally common non-associated chains. A further reported finding was that TCR beta sequences accurately predicted the HLA-A and HLA-B alleles for most subjects in the first cohort. According to a later genetic analysis, donors in an Asian-associated ancestry cluster had fewer N-insertions in productive TCRs than the approximately 670-donor mean. Because counts were too low, more than 15 rarely observed V segments, including chromosome 9 orphons, were excluded from the earlier analysis of several hundred of the donors. Broadly in line with IMGT annotations, most TCR beta V segments showed up in productive rearrangements about 87% or about 30% of the time in an earlier analysis of about 500 of the donors. Correlated functional status among segregating V segments might be attributable to linkage disequilibrium, but an unknown experimental factor could not be ruled out. Because HLA typing was missing for some donors at each locus, association tests included only the typed subset. An association between a missense DCLRE1C variant and V-gene and J-gene trimming of TCR beta chains was found in a later genetic analysis and replicated in an independent cohort. While some public TCRs were present in many individuals, most TCR sequences turned up only very rarely across donors. In the study, 164 TCR beta chains were listed as associated with cytomegalovirus. The cohort was sequenced for TCR beta chains only, and without alpha or paired-chain data the features that could be detected were limited. The authors suggested that the approach could potentially be generalized to other disease states and immunological phenotypes. Several of the top co-occurrence clusters appeared to be linked to parvovirus B19, influenza, CMV and Epstein-Barr virus, according to a later analysis. The classifier was reported to diagnose cytomegalovirus status with high specificity and sensitivity in both the original and validation cohorts. A later analysis found that TCR association rates varied across HLA loci, with DRB1 alleles showing the most associated TCRs and HLA-C alleles the fewest. A cluster of highly shared sequence variants was judged likely to be a technical artifact of the sequencing pipeline.

Library preparation was by the immunoSEQ multiplex PCR assay. For the multiplex PCR, a mixture combining 60 forward primers for TCR Vbeta segments and 13 reverse primers for TCR Jbeta segments was used. A multiplex PCR assay on genomic DNA amplified the CDR3 region of rearranged TCR beta genes. Amplified TCR beta libraries were sequenced as 87-base-pair reads on the Illumina HiSeq System. In the paper's pipeline: Across the 600 to 700 repertoires, a later analysis counted 80 million or so unique TCR beta chains, roughly 11 million of which were shared by at least two donors. A nearest-neighbor algorithm error-corrected the raw reads and collapsed the reads into unique sequences, merging closely related sequences to remove PCR and sequencing errors. Alignment of CDR3 sequences to IMGT reference sequences was used to assign V, D and J gene segments. Each retained sequence needed at least a six-nucleotide match to both a V gene segment and a J gene segment. A rearrangement counted as productive if the CDR3 had no stop codons and remained in frame with V and J, and every other rearrangement counted as non-productive. Following IMGT convention, CDR3 was defined as the stretch from the second conserved V-encoded cysteine to the conserved J-encoded phenylalanine. Sequences without an unambiguous match to a single V gene segment were excluded from the earlier analysis of approximately 560 of the donors. An earlier analysis of almost 600 of the donors classified V segments as functional when productive rearrangements were above 56.7% and as segregating when the standard deviation between donors was above 5%. To diagnose cytomegalovirus status from the catalog of TCR beta chain sequences, a statistical classification framework was built. V and J gene assignment, in a later analysis, came from comparing TCR nucleotide sequences with IMGT/GENE-DB human TR gene sequences. A later analysis assigned CDR3 sequences and most-parsimonious VDJ recombination scenarios with the TCRdist pipeline. In a later analysis, each TCR beta chain was defined by its CDR3 amino acid sequence together with its V-gene family, and reads lacking a unique V-gene family were excluded. A later analysis removed 550 to 700 highly shared, low-generation-probability nucleotide sequences to deal with suspected cross-contamination and a sequencing artifact. In a later analysis, a clonal expansion index was calculated for each public chain from normalized within-repertoire ranks of inferred template counts. In a later analysis, generation probabilities were computed with a VDJ recombination model fitted to out-of-frame rearrangements, and the resulting probabilities were checked against IGoR. In a later analysis, hypergeometric tests were used to score TCR-TCR, TCR-HLA and TCR-CMV co-occurrence, with a repertoire-size bias correction applied to TCR pairs. A later analysis estimated false discovery rates by permuting HLA or CMV assignments 20 times. In a later analysis, co-occurring TCRs were grouped using DBSCAN, with TCRdist sequence similarity added in when clustering inside HLA-allele-positive subsets. Co-occurrence clustering excluded repertoires with fewer than 30,000 or more than 120,000 public chains, plus five with anomalous nucleotide sharing. TCRdb carries this immuneACCESS record with in-frame sequences only. Its versions omit some clonotypes, under half of them owing to an unresolved V gene in the studies checked, with the rest unexplained. Clone size and the V and J calls come from that table; the DNA yielded D and trimming. This sample is represented by some 180,000 clones; over 65% of them were singletons. 1.5% to 2% of the sample goes to the ten largest clones.

In total, more than 500 healthy bone marrow donors made up the cohort. At the time of sampling, every cohort member was nominally healthy, though immune exposures that went unrecorded were likely present. The donor tested CMV seronegative and was one of the 352 seronegative cohort members. A peripheral blood sample was collected from each donor, and TCR beta sequencing was performed on peripheral blood mononuclear cells. Genomic DNA was extracted from the blood cell samples with the Qiagen DNeasy Blood Extraction Kit. Sequenced material: PBMCs. The clonotype was recovered from a man younger than 30 in good health and CMV-seronegative. The sequence is built from TRBV9 and TRBJ1-4; a weak D assignment points to TRBD1 (5 bases agree). The CDR3 amino acid sequence is: CASSVKGEKLFF. The sequenced DNA is TGTGCCAGCAGCGTAAAGGGGGAAAAACTGTTTTTT.